The source of this TCR beta chain is a study of T cells in Graves' hyperthyroidism and ophthalmopathy. This clonotype showed up many times. The study based diagnoses on clinical symptoms, serum thyroxine and TRAb, thyroid ultrasound and orbital computed tomography. Amplification of TCR beta CDR3 regions used RNA as the template. A first-round RT-PCR of the TCR CDR3 used the HTBI primer set. TCRdb called the multiplex PCR reads again in MiXCR, with one record for every CDR3 protein. The data show around 800,000 distinct CDR3 sequences, with approximately 40% seen just once and about 8.9% held by the top ten. CDR1 is SGHDT and CDR2 is YYEEEE in the germline V gene. This CDR3 is built from 14 residues. J was trimmed by 7 bases and V by 1 base; bases with no gene match: 2.

This sequence joins TRBV5-6 and TRBJ1-4; 9 bases align to TRBD1. The receptor was isolated from a man younger than 35 with Graves' hyperthyroidism. The sample taken for sequencing was blood. CDR3 in amino acids: CASSLRGQGEKLFF. The CDR3 DNA follows: TGTGCCAGCAGCTTGCGGGGACAGGGTGAAAAACTGTTTTTT.